This T cell receptor (beta chain) came from a study of cytomegalovirus exposure and HLA in healthy donors. The study, taken as a whole, reports: TCR beta V- and J-gene trimming was later associated with a missense DCLRE1C variant. Analysis was performed later, and it showed HLA-associated TCR beta chains to be more clonally expanded than equally common others. It was reported that TCR beta sequences correctly inferred the HLA-A and HLA-B alleles for most subjects.

V lost 8 bases to trimming and J lost 7 bases; unmatched junction nucleotides: 11. The CDR3 runs 15 residues. Germline V gene data show CDR1 as WNHNN and CDR2 as SYGVQD (reference sequence). Vbeta (60) and Jbeta (13) primers were used in the PCR. Original analysis: Later, roughly 77 million unique TCR beta chains were counted in an analysis, and approximately 10 million of them were shared. Method: immunoSEQ multiplex PCR; TCRdb's copy keeps in-frame clones and lacks some. D and trimming were read from the DNA, whereas the V and J calls and clone size are those reported in that table. This table has around 170,000 clones, around 80% appearing once. With respect to this clone: What it binds is unknown.

J is TRBJ2-3 and V is TRBV10-1, with 11 bases lining up with TRBD2. Sequenced input: PBMCs. This clonotype originated in a girl aged 5-17 years in good health and CMV-seropositive. In DNA, the CDR3 is TGCGCCAGCCAACCGACTAGCGGGGTCGGTAATACGCAGTATTTT. The encoded protein is CASQPTSGVGNTQYF.